The 21 T cell receptor beta chains below all came from one sample that was sequenced in a study of metastatic and nonmetastatic thyroid tumors. TCRdb reassembled clones from the PCR reads with MiXCR. Here the sample spans about 45,000 clones, 4% being singletons. The entire patient cohort was treatment-naive prior to thyroid surgery. Material: blood. The receptors shown here come from a female donor with papillary thyroid cancer or a benign thyroid nodule (not recorded which). Some clones in this sample may be carry-over from other donors' samples.

In its sample, this clone was seen many times. The V gene is TRBV18, the J gene TRBJ2-7; possible D gene TRBD2, 5 bases. Germline V gene lookup returns CDR1 KGHSH and CDR2 LQKENI. The CDR3 extends over 14 amino acids. Trimming removed 2 bases from V and 4 bases from J, with 12 bases in between. The CDR3 loop reads CASSPRRNPYEQYF. In nucleotides, the CDR3 is TGTGCCAGCTCACCAAGGAGGAACCCATACGAGCAGTACTTC.

The V call is TRBV24-1, the J call TRBJ2-1, with 7 nucleotides matching TRBD2. The CDR3 runs to 16 residues. V shed 6 bases and J 7 bases; nucleotides not matched to a gene: 14. Looked up from germline, CDR1 is KGHDR and CDR2 is SFDVKD. This CDR3 is CATSYSSGILKNEQFF. The CDR3 DNA is TGTGCCACCAGTTATTCGAGCGGGATTTTAAAAAATGAGCAGTTCTTC.

This clone is medium-sized. This chain connects TRBV6-1 to TRBJ1-6; D gene unclear. In germline, CDR1 is MNHNS, CDR2 SASEGT. The CDR3 runs to 15 residues. Trimming took 2 bases from V and 7 from J, leaving 12 bases between them. Here the CDR3 reads CASSEKSAMNSPLHF. As DNA, the CDR3 is TGTGCCAGCAGTGAAAAGTCTGCCATGAATTCACCCCTCCACTTT.

This clone was picked up many times. The J gene is TRBJ2-5, the V gene TRBV11-2; TRBD2 might be the D (6 bases). V shed 1 base and J shed 5 bases, with 14 bases lying between them. The CDR3 contains 15 residues. In germline, CDR1 is SGHAT, CDR2 FQNNGV. The CDR3 sequence is CASSLVLRRGETQYF. CDR3 nucleotide sequence: TGTGCCAGCAGCTTAGTATTGCGACGGGGGGAGACCCAGTACTTC.

As to this clone: This may be a read error: a much more frequent sequence differs by one nucleotide. The chain combines TRBV2 with TRBJ2-5, with a weak D call TRBD1 (5 bases). Germline assignment: CDR1 SNHLY and CDR2 FYNNEI. V lost 8 bases and J lost 4, with 14 bases in between. This CDR3 has 13 residues. The CDR3 nucleotides are TGTGCCAGCGCAAGGGGATCTGGAGAGACCCAGTACTTC. It codes for CASARGSGETQYF. Combining the CDR3 with reference TRBV2 and TRBJ2-5 gives the whole variable domain EPEVTQTPSHQVTQMGQEVILRCVPISNHLYFYWYRQILGQKVEFLVSFYNNEISEKSEIFDDQFSVERPDGSNFTLKIRSTKLEDSAMYFCASARGSGETQYFGPGTRLLVL.

There are many counts of this clone. V usage is TRBV5-5 and J usage is TRBJ2-7, with TRBD2 as a possible D gene (5 bases). The CDR3 is 17 amino acids. CDR1 and CDR2 (germline): SGHKS, YYEKEE (reference sequence). V was trimmed by 5 bases and J by 4 bases, leaving 25 bases between them. CDR3 DNA sequence: TGTGCCAGCAGACACGGCGTGGAGCGGTGCTGGAGGTACGAGCAGTACTTC. Translation: CASRHGVERCWRYEQYF.

In this sample, this clone turned up many times. This chain connects TRBV2 to TRBJ1-1, with TRBD1 identical over 10 bases. The CDR3 is 14 residues long. J was trimmed by 5 bases and V by 3 bases; bases with no gene match: 3. The germline V gene has CDR1 SNHLY and CDR2 FYNNEI. The CDR3 nucleotides are TGTGCCAGCAGTGAGACAGGGGGCGCGACTGAAGCTTTCTTT. This translates into CASSETGGATEAFF.

The table lists this clone with a few counts. The gene calls are TRBV4-1 and TRBJ2-5; D may be TRBD2 (5 bases). Trimming left V 0 bases short and J 4 bases short, with 12 bases between. This CDR3 is built from 15 residues. From germline, CDR1 is MGHRA and CDR2 YSYEKL. Here the CDR3 DNA reads TGCGCCAGCAGCCAAGATATAGGCCGGGGAGAGACCCAGTACTTC. Translating it yields CASSQDIGRGETQYF.

This clone ranks as medium-sized. This rearrangement joins TRBV6-2 or TRBV6-3 to TRBJ2-6; no clear D gene. Germline V gives CDR1 MNHEY, CDR2 SVGEGT. Trimming removed 2 bases at V and 0 bases at J, with 2 bases between. The CDR3 is made up of 14 amino acids. CDR3 in DNA: TGTGCCAGCAGTTACAACTCTGGGGCCAACGTCCTGACTTTC. Encoded protein: CASSYNSGANVLTF.

This clone was seen a few times. A single base separates this from a much larger clone, so it may be a read error. The V call is TRBV4-2, the J call TRBJ2-7; the D gene is possibly TRBD1 (5 bases). Germline loops: CDR1 LGHNA, CDR2 YNFKEQ. The CDR3 has 16 residues. The V and J ends lost 0 bases and 3 bases respectively, with 15 bases between them. CDR3 region: CASSQETEGAFYEQYF. The CDR3 DNA follows: TGTGCCAGCAGCCAAGAGACAGAAGGTGCCTTCTACGAGCAGTACTTC.

This clone was seen at least ten times. J is TRBJ1-1 and V is TRBV30; weak D call: TRBD1 (5 bases). Germline lookup yields CDR1 GTSNPN and CDR2 SVGIG (reference sequence). V shed 5 bases and J shed 5 bases, with 12 bases lying between them. The CDR3 has 12 residues. The DNA of the CDR3 is TGTGCCTGGTGGGGGGGAAGGACTGAAGCTTTCTTT. It is translated as CAWWGGRTEAFF.

This clone came up a few times. The V call is TRBV19, the J call TRBJ1-1; D perhaps matches TRBD1 (5 bases). The CDR3 length is 14 residues. V was cut by 8 bases and J by 3 bases, with 16 bases left in between. Germline lookup yields CDR1 LNHDA and CDR2 SQIVND (reference sequence). The CDR3 region has the DNA TGTGCCAGTCAGCAGGGTCTAGTGGACACTGAAGCTTTCTTT. Amino acids: CASQQGLVDTEAFF.

Concerning this clone: At one end, the junction sequence differs from germline, possibly due to a read error. The chain couples TRBV6-1 to TRBJ2-2, with D possibly called TRBD1 or TRBD2 (5 bases each). The CDR3 runs 17 residues. Germline V gives CDR1 MNHNS, CDR2 SASEGT. The CDR3 here is CASSHGASGPGTGELVF. CDR3 nucleotides: TGTGCCAGCAGCCACGGTGCGTCGGGACCGGGCACCGGGGAGCTGGTTTTT.

This clone was recorded many times. The CDR3 sequence: CSAVTGLDTEAFF. The CDR3 DNA is TGCAGTGCTGTAACAGGGTTGGACACTGAAGCTTTCTTT. The chain carries TRBV20-1 and TRBJ1-1, with D perhaps TRBD1 (6 bases). The V gene's germline CDR1 is DFQATT and CDR2 SNEGSKA (reference sequence). With 5 bases removed from V and 3 bases from J, the gap between germline ends came to 13 bases. The CDR3 is 13 residues long.

This clone was seen a handful of times. The CDR3 protein is CASSRAFLGVGPTNEKLFF. In DNA, the CDR3 is TGTGCCAGCAGCCGCGCTTTCTTGGGGGTTGGCCCAACTAATGAAAAACTGTTTTTT. The chain combines TRBV6-2 or TRBV6-3 with TRBJ1-4; TRBD1 is a possible D gene (5 bases). The germline V gene has CDR1 MNHEY and CDR2 SVGEGT. Trimming took off 6 bases at V and 0 bases at J, with 23 bases between the two ends. The CDR3 extends over 19 amino acids.

This clone has just a few counts. This chain uses TRBV20-1 with TRBJ2-7, with 7 bases that match TRBD1. The V and J ends lost 3 bases and 0 bases, in that order; junction bases with no gene match: 11. CDR1 DFQATT and CDR2 SNEGSKA come from the germline V gene (reference sequence). The CDR3 totals 16 residues. The CDR3 is CSASAPRGPSSYEQYF. In nucleotides, the CDR3 is TGCAGTGCTAGTGCCCCAAGGGGGCCTAGCTCCTACGAGCAGTACTTC.

About this clone itself: This may stem from a read error, because a much larger clone lies one nucleotide away. This chain links TRBV20-1 with TRBJ2-3; tentatively, D is TRBD2 (5 bases). Looked up from germline, CDR1 is DFQATT and CDR2 is SNEGSKA (reference sequence). The CDR3 consists of 13 residues. Trimming pared 0 bases from V and 7 bases from J, leaving 11 bases between. The CDR3 coding sequence is TGCAGTGCTAGAGATGAGGGCTCATATACGCAGTATTTT. This encodes CSARDEGSYTQYF.

This clone was seen ten or more times. This chain joins TRBV5-1 and TRBJ1-1; 9 positions match TRBD1. The CDR3 runs 16 residues. CDR1 and CDR2 (germline): SGHRS, YFSETQ. The J segment lost 6 bases and the V segment lost 3 bases, leaving 12 bases of the junction unmatched. The CDR3 DNA reads as TGCGCCAGCAGCTGGGGACAGGGACGGACAAGCTCTGAAGCTTTCTTT. Its protein product is CASSWGQGRTSSEAFF.

The V gene is TRBV27, the J gene TRBJ1-1, with 7 bases aligning to TRBD1. The V segment lost 6 bases and the J segment 3 bases; nucleotides outside the gene matches: 7. The CDR3 covers 14 residues. CDR1 and CDR2 (germline): MNHEY, SMNVEV (reference sequence). This CDR3 is CASRIRGGDTEAFF. The CDR3 DNA reads as TGTGCCAGCAGAATCAGGGGGGGAGACACTGAAGCTTTCTTT.

This clone has a count of ten or more. V gene TRBV11-3 combines with J gene TRBJ2-3; D is possibly TRBD1 (6 bases). Germline CDR1 reads SGHNT; CDR2 reads YENEEA. V lost 1 base, J lost 3 bases, and 8 bases lay in between. The CDR3 covers 14 residues. The CDR3 spells CASSLGQATDTQYF. The CDR3 DNA reads TGTGCCAGCAGCTTAGGACAGGCTACAGATACGCAGTATTTT.

In this sample, this clone turned up many times. V is TRBV29-1 and J is TRBJ1-1; no firm D call. The length of the CDR3 is 13 residues. The V and J ends lost 0 bases and 5 bases respectively, with 10 bases between them. Germline V gene lookup returns CDR1 SQVTM and CDR2 ANQGSEA. CDR3 loop: CSVEDGGMTEAFF. The DNA of the CDR3 is TGCAGCGTTGAAGATGGAGGGATGACTGAAGCTTTCTTT.